The 26 T cell receptor beta chains reported below all come from one sample, sequenced in a study of blood T cell repertoires in COVID-19. Assay: immunoSEQ multiplex PCR; the TCRdb copy retains only in-frame clones and omits some. The data show some 120,000 clones, roughly nine tenths seen once. The sequencing sample was made of peripheral blood. These receptors all stem from a man aged 40-50 years with acute or convalescent COVID-19.

The J gene is TRBJ2-1, the V gene TRBV18; TRBD2 aligns across 9 bases. The CDR3 has 15 amino acids. Trimming at V came to 8 bases and at J to 2 bases, leaving 7 bases not matched to a gene. The germline V gene has CDR1 KGHSH and CDR2 LQKENI. The CDR3 DNA is TGTGCCAGCCTAAATGGACTAGCGCCCTACAATGAGCAGTTCTTC. It specifies CASLNGLAPYNEQFF.

The chain combines TRBV5-4 with TRBJ1-1, with 12 bases identical to TRBD1. With 3 bases clipped from V and 5 bases from J, the junction kept 8 bases outside the gene matches. The CDR3 consists of 16 residues. Looked up from germline, CDR1 is SGHNT and CDR2 is YYREEE (reference sequence). The CDR3 spells CASSSGDRGRGTEAFF. The DNA for the CDR3 is TGTGCCAGCAGCTCGGGGGACAGGGGGCGAGGAACTGAAGCTTTCTTT.

The V gene is TRBV5-8, the J gene TRBJ2-5, with a tentative D call TRBD2 (5 bases). Germline V gene data show CDR1 as SGHTS and CDR2 as YDEGEE. V was shortened by 1 base and J by 7 bases, with 5 bases between the two germline ends. CDR3 length equals 11 residues. The CDR3 loop is CASSLRGTQYF. In DNA, the CDR3 is TGTGCCAGCAGCTTGCGGGGGACCCAGTACTTC.

This clone was counted between two and nine times. The chain recombines TRBV5-1 with TRBJ2-7; possible D gene TRBD2, 6 bases. The germline V gene has CDR1 SGHRS and CDR2 YFSETQ. The CDR3 has 17 amino acids. V lost 4 bases, J lost 3 bases, and 23 bases lay in between. The DNA for the CDR3 is TGCGCCAGCAGCCCGACCCCCCACGGGACTCTTTACTACGAGCAGTACTTC. As protein: CASSPTPHGTLYYEQYF.

The chain employs TRBV7-8 and TRBJ1-1; D is perhaps TRBD1 (6 bases). Trimming left V 3 bases short and J 6 bases short, with 14 bases between. Germline V gene lookup returns CDR1 SGHVS and CDR2 FQNEAQ. The length of the CDR3 is 14 residues. As DNA, the CDR3 is TGTGCCAGCAGCTTGCGACAGGTCGTGGCTGAAGCTTTCTTT. This codes for CASSLRQVVAEAFF.

The chain joins TRBV12-3 or TRBV12-4 to TRBJ1-1; no definite D call. The CDR3 is made up of 13 amino acids. Trimming shortened V by 5 bases and J by 0 bases, and 7 bases separated the two germline ends. CDR3 protein: CASSTPMNTEAFF. The DNA of the CDR3 is TGTGCCAGCAGTACACCAATGAACACTGAAGCTTTCTTT.

The V gene is TRBV6-5, the J gene TRBJ2-3; a weak D match, TRBD1 (6 bases). The V end was cut by 7 bases, the J end by 0 bases, with 14 bases between. CDR3 length equals 15 residues. Germline V gene lookup returns CDR1 MNHEY and CDR2 SVGAGI. CDR3 nucleotide sequence: TGTGCCAGCATAGGGGCAGGGGCTAGCACAGATACGCAGTATTTT. This gives the protein CASIGAGASTDTQYF.

V and J are TRBV7-9 and TRBJ1-2; the match to TRBD1 covers 9 bases. The ends lost 1 base at V and 11 bases at J; junction bases unmatched: 5. The CDR3 is 13 residues long. Germline loops: CDR1 SEHNR, CDR2 FQNEAQ (reference sequence). CDR3 sequence reads: CASSLGTGAGYTF. The CDR3 nucleotides are TGTGCCAGCAGCTTAGGGACAGGGGCTGGTTACACCTTC.

The V gene is TRBV3-1 (or the pseudogene TRBV3-2), the J gene TRBJ2-7, with TRBD1 matching 9 bases. Germline V gene sequence: CDR1 LGHDT, CDR2 YNNKEL (reference sequence). V lost 4 bases to trimming and J lost 4 bases; unmatched junction nucleotides: 11. The CDR3 is 16 residues long. CDR3 in DNA: TGTGCCAGCAGCCCCTTAGTTGGACAGGGGTCGTACGAGCAGTACTTC. Amino acid sequence: CASSPLVGQGSYEQYF.

V gene TRBV7-3 combines with J gene TRBJ2-3; D unresolved. The CDR3 is 14 residues long. The germline V gene encodes CDR1 SGHTA and CDR2 FQGTGA. The ends were cut back, 2 bases at V and 0 bases at J, with 6 bases in the middle. The CDR3 DNA is TGTGCCAGCAGCTTACGACAAAGCACAGATACGCAGTATTTT. Protein sequence: CASSLRQSTDTQYF. Looking up the rest from reference TRBV7-3 and TRBJ2-3 gives the full variable domain: GAGVSQTPSNKVTEKGKYVELRCDPISGHTALYWYRQSLGQGPEFLIYFQGTGAADDSGLPNDRFFAVRPEGSVSTLKIQRTERGDSAVYLCASSLRQSTDTQYFGPGTRLTVL.

This CDR3 is CASSTVGGEAFF. Written as DNA, the CDR3 is TGTGCCAGCTCAACCGTCGGAGGTGAAGCTTTCTTT. The chain recombines TRBV18 with TRBJ1-1; D gene uncertain. Germline V gene data show CDR1 as KGHSH and CDR2 as LQKENI. The CDR3 covers 12 residues. V lost 5 bases to trimming and J lost 7 bases, with 11 bases between them.

The chain joins TRBV5-1 to TRBJ2-3; TRBD2 agrees at 7 bases. Germline lookup yields CDR1 SGHRS and CDR2 YFSETQ. CDR3 size: 16 residues. With 0 bases clipped from V and 0 bases from J, the junction kept 4 bases outside the gene matches. The CDR3 is CASSLGSSGSTDTQYF. DNA of the CDR3: TGCGCCAGCAGCTTGGGTAGTAGCGGGAGCACAGATACGCAGTATTTT. Looking up the rest from reference TRBV5-1 and TRBJ2-3 gives the full variable domain: KAGVTQTPRYLIKTRGQQVTLSCSPISGHRSVSWYQQTPGQGLQFLFEYFSETQRNKGNFPGRFSGRQFSNSRSEMNVSTLELGDSALYLCASSLGSSGSTDTQYFGPGTRLTVL.

V is TRBV7-2 and J is TRBJ1-1; 7 bases agree with TRBD1. Germline CDR1 is SGHTA and CDR2 is FQGNSA. V was clipped by 3 bases and J by 4 bases; unmatched bases: 5. CDR3 length equals 14 residues. CDR3 coding DNA: TGTGCCAGCAGCTTCGACAGGGCGGGCACTGAAGCTTTCTTT. This gives the protein CASSFDRAGTEAFF. Drawing the rest from reference TRBV7-2 and TRBJ1-1, the complete variable domain is GAGVSQSPSNKVTEKGKDVELRCDPISGHTALYWYRQSLGQGLEFLIYFQGNSAPDKSGLPSDRFSAERTGGSVSTLTIQRTQQEDSAVYLCASSFDRAGTEAFFGQGTRLTVV.

The genes are TRBV6-5 and TRBJ2-7, with D perhaps TRBD1 (5 bases). The CDR3 runs to 14 residues. The V end lost 0 bases, the J end lost 7 bases, and 13 bases lay between the germline ends. CDR1 and CDR2 from the germline V gene are MNHEY and SVGAGI. CDR3 bases: TGTGCCAGCAGTTACTCCTCAGGGTTTCTGGAGCAGTACTTC. It specifies CASSYSSGFLEQYF.

The genes are TRBV6-5 and TRBJ2-1; a weak D match, TRBD2 (6 bases). Trimming removed 5 bases from V and 6 bases from J, with 11 bases in between. The CDR3 runs to 13 residues. Germline V gives CDR1 MNHEY, CDR2 SVGAGI. The CDR3 DNA is TGTGCCAGCAGTAGGGACTCGGGCAATGAGCAGTTCTTC. Amino acid sequence: CASSRDSGNEQFF.

The rearrangement joins TRBV19 to TRBJ1-4, with a weak D call TRBD1 (5 bases). Trimming took 2 bases from V and 10 from J, leaving 14 bases between them. This CDR3 has 14 residues. From germline, CDR1 is LNHDA and CDR2 SQIVND (reference sequence). Written as DNA, the CDR3 is TGTGCCAGTAGTATACGCCTTGGGGGGGGAAAACTGTTTTTT. This gives the protein CASSIRLGGGKLFF. The variable domain in full, completed from reference TRBV19 and TRBJ1-4, reads DGGITQSPKYLFRKEGQNVTLSCEQNLNHDAMYWYRQDPGQGLRLIYYSQIVNDFQKGDIAEGYSVSREKKESFPLTVTSAQKNPTAFYLCASSIRLGGGKLFFGSGTQLSVL.

This chain links TRBV19 with TRBJ1-1; perhaps TRBD1 as D (5 bases). CDR1 and CDR2 from the germline V gene are LNHDA and SQIVND (reference sequence). The CDR3 has 14 amino acids. With 3 bases removed from V and 7 bases from J, the gap between germline ends came to 15 bases. CDR3 residues: CASSIRNPGGEAFF. The CDR3 DNA reads as TGTGCCAGTAGTATTCGGAATCCGGGGGGTGAAGCTTTCTTT.

V usage is TRBV12-3 or TRBV12-4 and J usage is TRBJ2-2; no clear D gene. CDR3 length: 12 residues. Between the trimmed V and J ends, which lost 3 bases and 6 bases, there was a span of 5 bases. The CDR3 here is CASSFPPGELFF. The CDR3, as DNA: TGTGCCAGCAGTTTTCCTCCCGGGGAGCTGTTTTTT.

V and J are TRBV7-9 and TRBJ1-2; D gene ambiguous. Looked up from germline, CDR1 is SEHNR and CDR2 is FQNEAQ (reference sequence). The V and J ends lost 4 bases and 6 bases respectively, with 9 bases between them. This CDR3 comprises 12 residues. The CDR3 loop reads CASSWEGNGYTF. The CDR3 DNA follows: TGTGCCAGCAGCTGGGAGGGTAATGGCTACACCTTC.

The chain combines TRBV6-2 or TRBV6-3 with TRBJ1-2; 8 positions agree with TRBD1. The V gene end was trimmed by 2 bases and the J gene end by 6 bases; junction bases not matched to a gene: 11. This CDR3 contains 16 residues. The germline CDR1 and CDR2 sequences are MNHEY and SVGEGT. CDR3 sequence (DNA): TGTGCCAGCAGTTACGGGGGAGGACAGGGCGTGAATGGCTACACCTTC. It translates to CASSYGGGQGVNGYTF.

This sequence joins TRBV5-4 and TRBJ2-1; D might be TRBD2 (6 bases). The V end was cut by 4 bases, the J end by 5 bases, with 16 bases between. Germline V CDR1 and CDR2: SGHNT, YYREEE (reference sequence). The CDR3 is made up of 15 amino acids. DNA for the CDR3: TGTGCCAGCAGCGTTCCGGGACTGGGCGACAATGAGCAGTTCTTC. Residues: CASSVPGLGDNEQFF. Full variable domain (missing parts from reference TRBV5-4 and TRBJ2-1): ETGVTQSPTHLIKTRGQQVTLRCSSQSGHNTVSWYQQALGQGPQFIFQYYREEENGRGNFPPRFSGLQFPNYSSELNVNALELDDSALYLCASSVPGLGDNEQFFGPGTRLTVL.

This chain links TRBV6-5 with TRBJ1-5, with D possibly matching TRBD1 (5 bases). The CDR3 extends over 13 amino acids. The germline gives CDR1 MNHEY, CDR2 SVGAGI. V lost 8 bases and J lost 5, with 13 bases in between. CDR3 sequence reads: CASAFGTDQPQHF. Written as DNA, the CDR3 is TGTGCCAGCGCTTTCGGGACTGATCAGCCCCAGCATTTT.

CDR3 nucleotides: TGTGCCAGCAGCTTGGGTAGAGCCTCGCCCCAGCATTTT. Its translation: CASSLGRASPQHF. This chain links TRBV5-6 with TRBJ1-5; no clear D gene. Germline V gene data show CDR1 as SGHDT and CDR2 as YYEEEE. The ends were cut back, 0 bases at V and 9 bases at J, with 10 bases in the middle. This CDR3 is 13 amino acids long.

This sequence joins TRBV9 and TRBJ2-2, with 8 bases matching TRBD1. This CDR3 is 17 amino acids long. Germline V CDR1 and CDR2: SGDLS, YYNGEE. The junction had 10 bases not matched to a gene; V was cut back by 1 base and J by 5 bases. The CDR3 sequence is CASSVWVDRDLTGELFF. The CDR3 coding sequence is TGTGCCAGCAGCGTATGGGTGGACAGGGATTTGACCGGGGAGCTGTTTTTT.

V usage is TRBV9 and J usage is TRBJ1-1; D might be TRBD1 (6 bases). The V end lost 2 bases, the J end lost 0 bases, and 14 bases lay between the germline ends. Germline-derived CDR1 and CDR2 are SGDLS and YYNGEE. There are 16 residues in the CDR3. The CDR3 protein is CASSVGTTLMNTEAFF. The DNA of the CDR3 is TGTGCCAGCAGCGTCGGGACAACATTGATGAACACTGAAGCTTTCTTT. The full variable domain, completed using reference TRBV9 and TRBJ1-1, is DSGVTQTPKHLITATGQRVTLRCSPRSGDLSVYWYQQSLDQGLQFLIQYYNGEERAKGNILERFSAQQFPDLHSELNLSSLELGDSALYFCASSVGTTLMNTEAFFGQGTRLTVV.

CDR3 region: CSVDMGHSTEAFF. In nucleotides, the CDR3 is TGCAGCGTTGATATGGGGCATTCCACTGAAGCTTTCTTT. The chain links TRBV29-1 to TRBJ1-1; tentative D call: TRBD1 (5 bases). CDR1 and CDR2 from the germline V gene are SQVTM and ANQGSEA. This CDR3 spans 13 amino acids. V was pared by 3 bases and J by 4 bases, with 12 bases between.